A selection of T cell receptor beta chains follows, all from one sample in a study of T cell responses to AZD1222 COVID-19 vaccine. The data were produced by immunoSEQ multiplex PCR, yet TCRdb's version contains in-frame clones alone and is incomplete. The sample has 240,000 or so clones, about 92% seen once; the top ten hold 0.55%. Sequencing was performed on peripheral blood, taken on day 0 of AZD1222 vaccination. These receptors were obtained from an adult in good health. Both conserved end residues are part of each CDR3. The D gene is left open where the match is weak. For some rows the clone size is stated as once, few or many, or as a class when expanded; others skip it.

V,length,size,J,D,DNA,CDR3
TRBV29-1,15,.,TRBJ2-3,TRBD1,TGCAGCCTGAGAGAAGGGACAGGGGGTGCAGATACGCAGTATTTT,CSLREGTGGADTQYF
TRBV15,14,.,TRBJ2-7,.,TGTGCCACCAGCAGAGATCGCGGGTCCTACGAGCAGTACTTC,CATSRDRGSYEQYF
TRBV11-3,17,.,TRBJ2-2,.,TGTGCCATTCCGGGACGGTCACTTCATCCGAACACCGGGGAGCTGTTTTTT,CAIPGRSLHPNTGELFF
TRBV7-9,16,.,TRBJ2-3,.,TGTGCCAGCAGCCAGCGAAGAGGGGGGAGAACAGATACGCAGTATTTT,CASSQRRGGRTDTQYF
TRBV7-9,16,.,TRBJ2-3,TRBD2,TGTGCCAGCAGCTTAGCGACTAGCGGGAGAACAGATACGCAGTATTTT,CASSLATSGRTDTQYF
TRBV5-6,16,.,TRBJ1-4,.,TGTGCCAGCAGCTTGGGGGGAATTGGTACTAATGAAAAACTGTTTTTT,CASSLGGIGTNEKLFF
TRBV5-1,13,.,TRBJ1-1,TRBD1,TGCGCCAGCAGGGGACAGGGAGGCACTGAAGCTTTCTTT,CASRGQGGTEAFF
TRBV9,14,.,TRBJ2-7,.,TGTGCCAGCAGCGCCGGGAGCGGGTACTACGAGCAGTACTTC,CASSAGSGYYEQYF
TRBV18,12,.,TRBJ1-2,.,TGTGCCAGCTCACCACGGGTGGGCGGCTACACCTTC,CASSPRVGGYTF
TRBV5-1,15,.,TRBJ1-4,.,TGCGCCAGCAGCTTAGACCGGGACCGGGTTGAAAAACTGTTTTTT,CASSLDRDRVEKLFF
TRBV9,16,.,TRBJ1-5,.,TGTGCCAGCAGCGTAGTGGTCACCTCTAGCAATCAGCCCCAGCATTTT,CASSVVVTSSNQPQHF
TRBV5-1,16,.,TRBJ2-3,TRBD1,TGCGCCAGCAGCCTGGACGGGGGACAGGGTATAGATACGCAGTATTTT,CASSLDGGQGIDTQYF
TRBV12-3/TRBV12-4,13,.,TRBJ1-3,.,TGTGCCAGCAGATTGGGGCAGGGAAACACCATATATTTT,CASRLGQGNTIYF
TRBV6-2/TRBV6-3,13,.,TRBJ2-3,.,TGTGCCAGCAGTAAGCGGACCCCCTGGGGGCAGTATTTT,CASSKRTPWGQYF
TRBV4-1,15,.,TRBJ1-5,.,TGCGCCAGCAGCCAAACCGGGGCAGTCAATCAGCCCCAGCATTTT,CASSQTGAVNQPQHF
TRBV12-3/TRBV12-4,12,.,TRBJ1-2,.,TGTGCCAGCAGTTTCGGGGGGGGAGGCTACACCTTC,CASSFGGGGYTF
TRBV12-3/TRBV12-4,13,.,TRBJ1-1,.,TGTGCCAGCAGTTTTTTAAATGAGGATGAAGCTTTCTTT,CASSFLNEDEAFF
TRBV28,14,.,TRBJ2-7,TRBD2,TGTGCCAGCGGGGTTCTAGCGGGCTCCTACGAGCAGTACTTC,CASGVLAGSYEQYF
TRBV19,13,.,TRBJ2-1,.,TGTGCCAGTAGTATAGTAAAAGCTGCTGAGCAGTTCTTC,CASSIVKAAEQFF
TRBV6-1,16,.,TRBJ1-3,.,TGTGCCAGCAGTGAAGCGCTAAGGAAGCGCGGAAACACCATATATTTT,CASSEALRKRGNTIYF
TRBV11-2,14,.,TRBJ2-7,.,TGTGCCAGCAGCACCAGGACAGTCTCCTACGAGCAGTACTTC,CASSTRTVSYEQYF
TRBV28,15,.,TRBJ1-2,TRBD1,TGTGCCAGCAGCCCCGGGGACAGGGGAAATGGTGGCTACACCTTC,CASSPGDRGNGGYTF
TRBV5-4,14,.,TRBJ2-2,.,TGTGCCAGCAGCCCCTACCTGAACACCGGGGAGCTGTTTTTT,CASSPYLNTGELFF
TRBV6-5,15,.,TRBJ2-3,.,TGTGCCAGCAGTTACTCCCGAGGGCGCGAGGATACGCAGTATTTT,CASSYSRGREDTQYF
TRBV3-1/TRBV3-2,12,once,TRBJ2-2,.,TGTGCCAGCGCAGAGAACACCGGGGAGCTGTTTTTT,CASAENTGELFF
TRBV4-2,18,.,TRBJ2-7,TRBD2,TGTGCCAGCAGCCAAGATCTTTTTGAACTAGCGGGTACATACGAGCAGTACTTC,CASSQDLFELAGTYEQYF
TRBV3-1/TRBV3-2,14,.,TRBJ1-1,.,TGTGCCAGCAGCCAGGGACACGGGAACACTGAAGCTTTCTTT,CASSQGHGNTEAFF
TRBV3-1/TRBV3-2,12,.,TRBJ2-7,.,TGTGCCAGCAGCCGTCAACCTTACGAGCAGTACTTC,CASSRQPYEQYF